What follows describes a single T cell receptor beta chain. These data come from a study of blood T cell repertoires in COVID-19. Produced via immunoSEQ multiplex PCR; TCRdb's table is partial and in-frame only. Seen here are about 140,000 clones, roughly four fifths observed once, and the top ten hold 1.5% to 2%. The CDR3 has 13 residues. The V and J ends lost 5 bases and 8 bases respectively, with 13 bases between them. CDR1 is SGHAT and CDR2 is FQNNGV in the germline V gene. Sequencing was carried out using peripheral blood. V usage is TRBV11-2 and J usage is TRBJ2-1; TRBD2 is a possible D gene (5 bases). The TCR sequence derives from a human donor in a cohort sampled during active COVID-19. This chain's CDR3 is CASSHISAHEQFF. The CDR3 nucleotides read TGTGCCAGCAGCCACATTAGCGCCCATGAGCAGTTCTTC.